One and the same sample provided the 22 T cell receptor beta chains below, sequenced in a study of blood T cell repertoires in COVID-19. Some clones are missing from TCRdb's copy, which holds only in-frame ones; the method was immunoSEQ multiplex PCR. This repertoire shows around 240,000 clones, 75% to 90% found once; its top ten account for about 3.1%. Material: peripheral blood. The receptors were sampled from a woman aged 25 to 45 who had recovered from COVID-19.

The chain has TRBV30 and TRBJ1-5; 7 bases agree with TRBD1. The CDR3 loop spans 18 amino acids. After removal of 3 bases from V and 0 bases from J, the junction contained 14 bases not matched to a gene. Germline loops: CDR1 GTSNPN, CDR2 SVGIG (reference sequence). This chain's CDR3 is CAWRKKGDRTYSNQPQHF. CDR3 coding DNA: TGTGCCTGGAGGAAGAAGGGGGACAGAACTTATAGCAATCAGCCCCAGCATTTT.

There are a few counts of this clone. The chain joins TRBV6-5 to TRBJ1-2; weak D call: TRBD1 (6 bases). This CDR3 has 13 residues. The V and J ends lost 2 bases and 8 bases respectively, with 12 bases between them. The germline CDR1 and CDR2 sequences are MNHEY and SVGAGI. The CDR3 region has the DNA TGTGCCAGCAGTTACGGCGGGGGGCAAGGCTACACCTTC. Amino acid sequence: CASSYGGGQGYTF.

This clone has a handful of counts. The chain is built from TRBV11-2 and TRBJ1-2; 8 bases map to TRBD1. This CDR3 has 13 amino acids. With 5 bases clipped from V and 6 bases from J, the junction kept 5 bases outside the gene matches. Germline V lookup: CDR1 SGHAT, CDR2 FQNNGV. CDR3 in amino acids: CASSPRQGHGYTF. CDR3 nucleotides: TGTGCCAGCAGCCCGCGACAGGGGCATGGCTACACCTTC. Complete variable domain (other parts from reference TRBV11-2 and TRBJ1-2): EAGVAQSPRYKIIEKRQSVAFWCNPISGHATLYWYQQILGQGPKLLIQFQNNGVVDDSQLPKDRFSAERLKGVDSTLKIQPAKLEDSAVYLCASSPRQGHGYTFGSGTRLTVV.

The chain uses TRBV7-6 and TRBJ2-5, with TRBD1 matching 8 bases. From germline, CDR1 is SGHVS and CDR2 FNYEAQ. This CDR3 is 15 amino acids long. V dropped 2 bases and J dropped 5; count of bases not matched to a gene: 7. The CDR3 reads CASSLLTGERETQYF. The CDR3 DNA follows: TGTGCCAGCAGCTTACTGACAGGGGAAAGGGAGACCCAGTACTTC.

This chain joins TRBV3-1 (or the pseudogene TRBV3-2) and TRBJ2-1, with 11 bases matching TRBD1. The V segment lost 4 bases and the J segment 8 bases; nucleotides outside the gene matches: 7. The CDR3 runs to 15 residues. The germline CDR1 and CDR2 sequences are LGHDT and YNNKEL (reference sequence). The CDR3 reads CASSPLRDRGYEQFF. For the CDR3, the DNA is TGTGCCAGCAGCCCTCTCCGGGACAGGGGGTATGAGCAGTTCTTC.

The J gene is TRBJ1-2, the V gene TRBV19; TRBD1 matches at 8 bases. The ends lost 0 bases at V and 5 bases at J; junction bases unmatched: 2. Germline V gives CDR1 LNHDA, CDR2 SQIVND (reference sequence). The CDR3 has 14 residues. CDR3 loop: CASSIDGQGYGYTF. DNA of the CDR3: TGTGCCAGTAGTATAGATGGACAGGGTTATGGCTACACCTTC.

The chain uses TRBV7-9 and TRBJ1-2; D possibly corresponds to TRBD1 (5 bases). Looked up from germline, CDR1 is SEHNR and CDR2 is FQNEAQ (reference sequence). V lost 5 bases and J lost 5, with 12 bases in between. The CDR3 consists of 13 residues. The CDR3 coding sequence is TGTGCCAGCAGCCCCAGGGTTACGTATGGCTACACCTTC. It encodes CASSPRVTYGYTF.

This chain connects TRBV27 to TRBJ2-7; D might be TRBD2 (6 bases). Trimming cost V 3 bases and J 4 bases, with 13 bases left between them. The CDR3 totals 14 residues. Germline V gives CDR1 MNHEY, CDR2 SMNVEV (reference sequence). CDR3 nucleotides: TGTGCCAGCAGTTTGGTGCCCGGGGGTTACGAGCAGTACTTC. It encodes CASSLVPGGYEQYF.

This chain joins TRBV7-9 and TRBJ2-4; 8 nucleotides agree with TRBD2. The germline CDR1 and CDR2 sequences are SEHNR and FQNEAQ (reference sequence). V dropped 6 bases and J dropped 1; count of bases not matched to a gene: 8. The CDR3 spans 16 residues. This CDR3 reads CASRPPGGYAKNIQYF. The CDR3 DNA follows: TGTGCCAGCAGACCCCCGGGGGGGTATGCCAAAAACATTCAGTACTTC.

CDR3 sequence reads: CASSLIVGPANEQFF. CDR3 bases: TGTGCCAGCAGCTTAATAGTGGGTCCAGCGAATGAGCAGTTCTTC. This rearrangement joins TRBV7-3 to TRBJ2-1; D uncertain. Per germline, CDR1 SGHTA and CDR2 FQGTGA. This CDR3 region has 15 residues. Trimming took off 1 base at V and 7 bases at J, with 14 bases between the two ends.

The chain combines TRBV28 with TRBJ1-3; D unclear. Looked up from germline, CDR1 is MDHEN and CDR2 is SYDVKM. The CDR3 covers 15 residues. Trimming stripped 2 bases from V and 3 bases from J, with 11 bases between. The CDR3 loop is CASSLNLVGGNTIYF. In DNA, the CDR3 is TGTGCCAGCAGTTTAAACCTCGTCGGTGGAAACACCATATATTTT.

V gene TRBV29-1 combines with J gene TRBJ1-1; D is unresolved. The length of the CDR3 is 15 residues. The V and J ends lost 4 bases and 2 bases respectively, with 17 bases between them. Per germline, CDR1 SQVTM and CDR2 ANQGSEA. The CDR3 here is CSVGSDYAGNTEAFF. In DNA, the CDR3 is TGCAGCGTTGGCTCCGACTACGCAGGAAACACTGAAGCTTTCTTT.

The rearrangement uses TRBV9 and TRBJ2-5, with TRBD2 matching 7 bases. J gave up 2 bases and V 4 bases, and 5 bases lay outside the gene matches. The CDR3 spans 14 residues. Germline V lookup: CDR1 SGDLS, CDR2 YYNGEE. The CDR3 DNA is TGTGCCAGCAGCCCCGGGACTATACAAGAGACCCAGTACTTC. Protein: CASSPGTIQETQYF.

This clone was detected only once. For the CDR3, the DNA is TGTGCCAGCAGCTTGGACGGAGCCACCTACGAGCAGTACTTC. As protein: CASSLDGATYEQYF. This chain links TRBV5-4 with TRBJ2-7; D is unclear. The germline V and J ends were trimmed by 0 bases and 2 bases, with 9 bases remaining between them. The CDR3 spans 14 residues. CDR1 is SGHNT, CDR2 YYREEE, per germline (reference sequence).

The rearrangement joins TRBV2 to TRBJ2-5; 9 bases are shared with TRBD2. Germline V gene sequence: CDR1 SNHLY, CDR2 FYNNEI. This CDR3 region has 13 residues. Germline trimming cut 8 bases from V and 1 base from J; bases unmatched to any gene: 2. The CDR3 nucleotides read TGTGCCAGCGAGCGGGGGGTCCAAGAGACCCAGTACTTC. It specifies CASERGVQETQYF.

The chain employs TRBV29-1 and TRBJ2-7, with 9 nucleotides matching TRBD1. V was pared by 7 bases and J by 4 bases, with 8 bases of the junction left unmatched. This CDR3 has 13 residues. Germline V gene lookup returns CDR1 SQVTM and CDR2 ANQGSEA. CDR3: CSATGGFVYEQYF. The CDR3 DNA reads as TGCAGCGCCACAGGGGGCTTCGTTTACGAGCAGTACTTC.

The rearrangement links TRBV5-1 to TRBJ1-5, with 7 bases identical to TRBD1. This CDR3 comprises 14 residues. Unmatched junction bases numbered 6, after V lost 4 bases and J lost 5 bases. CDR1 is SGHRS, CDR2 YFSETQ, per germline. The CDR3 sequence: CASSAGTEDQPQHF. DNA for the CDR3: TGCGCCAGCAGCGCCGGGACAGAGGATCAGCCCCAGCATTTT.

The CDR3 sequence is CASRALRQGEQYF. The DNA for the CDR3 is TGTGCCAGCAGAGCCCTTCGGCAGGGCGAGCAGTACTTC. V gene TRBV6-5 combines with J gene TRBJ2-7; TRBD1 is a possible D gene (5 bases). The germline V gene encodes CDR1 MNHEY and CDR2 SVGAGI. The CDR3 loop spans 13 amino acids. V was trimmed by 6 bases and J by 6 bases, leaving 15 bases between them.

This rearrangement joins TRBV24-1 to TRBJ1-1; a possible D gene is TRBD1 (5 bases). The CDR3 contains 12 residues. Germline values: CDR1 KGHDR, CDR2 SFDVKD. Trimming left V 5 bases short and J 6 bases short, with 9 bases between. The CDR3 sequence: CATSARGPEAFF. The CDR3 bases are TGTGCCACCAGTGCAAGGGGTCCTGAAGCTTTCTTT.

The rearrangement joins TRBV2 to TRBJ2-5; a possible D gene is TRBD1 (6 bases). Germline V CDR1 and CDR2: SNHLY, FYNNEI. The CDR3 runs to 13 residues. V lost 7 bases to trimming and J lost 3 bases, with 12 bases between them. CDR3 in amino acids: CASNRVREETQYF. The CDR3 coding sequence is TGTGCCAGCAACAGGGTTAGAGAAGAGACCCAGTACTTC.

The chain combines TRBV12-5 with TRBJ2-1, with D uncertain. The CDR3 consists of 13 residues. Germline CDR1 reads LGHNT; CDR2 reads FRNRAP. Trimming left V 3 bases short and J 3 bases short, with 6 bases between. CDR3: CASGFTDYNEQFF. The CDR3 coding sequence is TGTGCTAGTGGTTTTACAGACTACAATGAGCAGTTCTTC. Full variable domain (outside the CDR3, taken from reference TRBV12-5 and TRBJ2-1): DARVTQTPRHKVTEMGQEVTMRCQPILGHNTVFWYRQTMMQGLELLAYFRNRAPLDDSGMPKDRFSAEMPDATLATLKIQPSEPRDSAVYFCASGFTDYNEQFFGPGTRLTVL.

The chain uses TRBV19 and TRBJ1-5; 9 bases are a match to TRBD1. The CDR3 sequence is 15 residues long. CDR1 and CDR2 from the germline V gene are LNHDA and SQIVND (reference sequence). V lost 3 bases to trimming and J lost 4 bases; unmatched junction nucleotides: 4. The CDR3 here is CASSISTGGNQPQHF. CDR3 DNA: TGTGCCAGTAGTATTTCGACAGGGGGGAATCAGCCCCAGCATTTT.